This T cell receptor beta chain stems from a study of blood T cells in healthy people across ages. Researchers isolated at least 7 million PBMCs per sample. This CDR3 contains 15 residues. The V gene end was trimmed by 3 bases and the J gene end by 4 bases; junction bases not matched to a gene: 4. Germline values: CDR1 LGHNA, CDR2 YSLEER. A J-beta primer mix and a sample-barcoded 5' primer were used in a second PCR of roughly 6 to 12 cycles. TCRdb re-analysed the 5' RACE reads in MiXCR, keeping a single row per CDR3 protein. The sample yields 750,000 or so distinct CDR3 sequences, approximately 25% seen once. These same data were also listed under a study on T cells of mothers and their children. That report adds: Mothers gave over 10 million TCR beta CDR3 reads each, and children several million each.

V is TRBV4-3 and J is TRBJ2-5, with 11 bases aligning to TRBD1. The source is a boy aged 5-17 years in good health. Sequenced sample: blood. CDR3: CASSQGQGGGETQYF. CDR3 coding DNA: TGCGCCAGCAGCCAGGGACAGGGGGGTGGAGAGACCCAGTACTTC.